This TCR beta chain is from a study of control samples from healthy donors and cancer patients. Deletions cut 0 bases from V and 3 bases from J, with 9 bases between. This CDR3 has 14 amino acids. Germline CDR1 is MNHNY and CDR2 is SVGAGI (reference sequence). The table came from immunoSEQ multiplex PCR; TCRdb's copy has only in-frame clones and leaves some out. The sample consists of 150,000 to 200,000 clones, 90% to 95% of them appearing once. This clone was seen once. The sample consisted of PBMCs. The J gene is TRBJ2-7, the V gene TRBV6-6, with a tentative D call TRBD1 (5 bases). This TCR was recovered from a man aged 55 to 70 with colorectal cancer. The CDR3 loop is CASSYSRQGYEQYF. The CDR3 nucleotides read TGTGCCAGCAGTTACTCGAGGCAGGGCTACGAGCAGTACTTC.